Following are 7 T cell receptor beta chains from one sample sequenced in a study of shared clonotypes between healthy human individuals. Clones were sequenced by immunoSEQ multiplex PCR, and TCRdb holds only the in-frame ones, with some missing. The profile shows about 980,000 clones, about three quarters of them singletons. The sequencing input was memory CD4+ T cells sorted from blood. Subset noted: CD45RA-negative fraction. Receptor source: a man aged 18 to 30 in good health.

The V and J genes are TRBV7-2 and TRBJ2-5; 12 bases agree with TRBD2. Unmatched junction bases numbered 15, after V lost 2 bases and J lost 5 bases. This CDR3 comprises 19 residues. CDR1 and CDR2 (germline): SGHTA, FQGNSA. The CDR3 nucleotides are TGTGCCAGCAGCTTAACTCGTTGGGCTAGCGGGAGGGCCGAGGAGACCCAGTACTTC. Protein: CASSLTRWASGRAEETQYF.

The V call is TRBV5-4, the J call TRBJ2-2; D perhaps matches TRBD2 (5 bases). This CDR3 contains 14 residues. Trimming stripped 0 bases from V and 8 bases from J, with 11 bases between. Germline assignment: CDR1 SGHNT and CDR2 YYREEE (reference sequence). The DNA for the CDR3 is TGTGCCAGCAGCTTGGCCACGGGGTCGGGGGAGCTGTTTTTT. It is translated as CASSLATGSGELFF.

The chain combines TRBV5-4 with TRBJ2-5, with TRBD2 matching 8 bases. With V trimmed by 6 bases and J by 1 base, 11 bases remained unmatched. The length of the CDR3 is 16 residues. CDR1 SGHNT and CDR2 YYREEE come from the germline V gene (reference sequence). The CDR3 DNA sequence: TGTGCCAGCAATACGGGGGGGGTATCTTTCCAAGAGACCCAGTACTTC. It codes for CASNTGGVSFQETQYF.

The chain recombines TRBV5-1 with TRBJ1-1; D is undetermined. The CDR3 has 14 amino acids. V dropped 1 base and J dropped 0 bases, with 7 bases sitting between them. Germline values: CDR1 SGHRS, CDR2 YFSETQ. This CDR3 is CASSLPGMNTEAFF. The CDR3 DNA is TGCGCCAGCAGCTTGCCAGGCATGAACACTGAAGCTTTCTTT.

The chain links TRBV28 to TRBJ2-6, with 10 nucleotides matching TRBD1. Trimming removed 6 bases from V and 0 bases from J; junction bases left unmatched: 5. The CDR3 totals 17 residues. The germline V gene encodes CDR1 MDHEN and CDR2 SYDVKM. CDR3 DNA sequence: TGTGCCAGCAGGAGGACAGGGGGGGCCTCTGGGGCCAACGTCCTGACTTTC. It encodes CASRRTGGASGANVLTF.

Remarks on this clone: The junction does not match germline at one end; this may be a read error. The rearrangement uses TRBV6-1 and TRBJ1-6, with no clear D. Looked up from germline, CDR1 is MNHNS and CDR2 is SASEGT. The CDR3 has 14 amino acids. CDR3 in amino acids: CASREGRAPSPLHF. The CDR3 DNA reads as TGTGCCAGCAGGGAAGGACGGGCCCCTTCACCCCTCCACTTT.

The chain links TRBV4-1 to TRBJ2-5; 9 bases are a match to TRBD1. The germline V gene encodes CDR1 MGHRA and CDR2 YSYEKL. The CDR3 is 17 residues long. J gave up 2 bases and V 1 base, and 8 bases lay outside the gene matches. The CDR3 DNA sequence: TGCGCCAGCAGCCAAGTTCACGGACAGGGGATTCAAGAGACCCAGTACTTC. As protein: CASSQVHGQGIQETQYF.